A selection of T cell receptor beta chains follows, all from one sample in a study of blood T cell repertoires in COVID-19. Measured with immunoSEQ multiplex PCR; TCRdb has only the in-frame clones, and not every one. This sample has nearly 45,000 clones; about 85% occur once, and the top ten carry 20% to 30%. Sample: peripheral blood. Every receptor here comes from an elderly woman in a cohort sampled during active or convalescent COVID-19. CDR3s include the opening cysteine and the closing phenylalanine or tryptophan. A D gene is named only where the DNA matches it firmly. Part of the rows lack a size; the others show once, few, many or a class for expanded clones.

J	size	D	V	DNA	CDR3
TRBJ1-2	.	.	TRBV6-1	TGTGCCAGCGGTGAAGTCAGAGGGTGGAACTATGGCTACACCTTC	CASGEVRGWNYGYTF
TRBJ2-7	.	.	TRBV7-8	TGTGCCAGCAGCTTAGAATCAGGGCCGGTCTACGAGCAGTACTTC	CASSLESGPVYEQYF
TRBJ1-1	.	TRBD1	TRBV2	TGTGCCAGCAGTGGCACCGGGACAGGGTCCCTTTTTTACACTGAAGCTTTCTTT	CASSGTGTGSLFYTEAFF
TRBJ2-3	.	TRBD1	TRBV6-6	TGTGCCAGCAGCCGCGGACAGGGGGGCACAGATACGCAGTATTTT	CASSRGQGGTDTQYF
TRBJ2-1	.	TRBD1	TRBV9	TGTGCCAGCAGTACAATAGGCCAGGGGGCTTTTGGTGAGCAGTTCTTC	CASSTIGQGAFGEQFF
TRBJ1-6	.	.	TRBV4-3	TGCGCCAGCAGCCAAGCAGGTTCGGGGGGCGATAATTCACCCCTCCACTTT	CASSQAGSGGDNSPLHF
TRBJ1-2	.	TRBD1	TRBV5-1	TGCGCCAGCAGCCTCCCAGGGGGCGGCTACACCTTC	CASSLPGGGYTF
TRBJ1-3	.	.	TRBV21-1	TGTGCCAGCAGCGGTCTGCCCTACTCTGGAAACACCATATATTTT	CASSGLPYSGNTIYF
TRBJ1-1	.	.	TRBV28	TGTGCCAGCAGTCGCCCGGACAGTCTTGAAGCTTTCTTT	CASSRPDSLEAFF
TRBJ1-2	.	.	TRBV19	TGTGCCAGCCGACAGGAAAGGTCTAACTATGGCTACACCTTC	CASRQERSNYGYTF
TRBJ2-7	.	.	TRBV6-6	TGTGCCGGGGGATCTAGCGAGGGGTACGAGCAGTACTTC	CAGGSSEGYEQYF
TRBJ2-3	.	.	TRBV19	TGTGCCAGTAGCCCACCGAGGAGGGAGACTACAGATACGCAGTATTTT	CASSPPRRETTDTQYF
TRBJ1-2	once	TRBD1	TRBV19	TGTGCCAGCCGGGACAGGGGGTCTGGTAACTATGGCTACACCTTC	CASRDRGSGNYGYTF
TRBJ1-6	.	TRBD1	TRBV2	TGTGCCAGCAGTACAGACAGGGGGAGTAATTCACCCCTCCACTTT	CASSTDRGSNSPLHF
TRBJ2-1	once	.	TRBV6-6	TGTGCCAGCAGTTACGGAGCGTACAATGAGCAGTTCTTC	CASSYGAYNEQFF
TRBJ1-1	once	TRBD1	TRBV11-2	TGTGCCAGCTCCAAACAGGGGGCAAGCACTGAAGCTTTCTTT	CASSKQGASTEAFF
TRBJ2-7	.	TRBD1	TRBV5-4	TGTGCCAGCAGCCCCGGACAGGGTCATTACGAGCAGTACTTC	CASSPGQGHYEQYF
TRBJ2-7	.	TRBD1	TRBV3-1/TRBV3-2	TGTGCCAGCAGCGGGGGGACAGGACTCTACGAGCAGTACTTC	CASSGGTGLYEQYF
TRBJ2-5	.	TRBD1	TRBV5-1	TGCGCCAGCAGCTTGACAGGGGAAGAGACCCAGTACTTC	CASSLTGEETQYF
TRBJ2-5	few	.	TRBV5-4	TGTGCCAGCAGCTGGGACACCACACAAGAGACCCAGTACTTC	CASSWDTTQETQYF
TRBJ2-3	.	.	TRBV5-6	TGTGCCAGCAGCTTGGGTGTCAGGGTCTTAGATACGCAGTATTTT	CASSLGVRVLDTQYF
TRBJ2-1	.	TRBD2	TRBV9	TGTGCCAGCAGCGTAGGTGCGGGGGTAAATGAGCAGTTCTTC	CASSVGAGVNEQFF
TRBJ2-7	.	TRBD1	TRBV7-9	TGTGCCAGCAGCCCATGGGACAGGGGGACCGAGCAGTACTTC	CASSPWDRGTEQYF
TRBJ2-7	.	TRBD1	TRBV11-3	TGTGCCAGCAGCCCAAGGGACAGCCTCTACGAGCAGTACTTC	CASSPRDSLYEQYF
TRBJ2-2	.	TRBD2	TRBV24-1	TGTGCCACTACCGAGGGAGGGGCCGGGGAGCTGTTTTTT	CATTEGGAGELFF
TRBJ1-6	.	.	TRBV7-9	TGTGCCAGCAGCTTAGCCCAGGGAAATTCACCCCTCCACTTT	CASSLAQGNSPLHF
TRBJ2-7	.	TRBD1	TRBV27	TGTGCCAGCAGTACCCGGACAGGGTCCGAGCAGTACTTC	CASSTRTGSEQYF
TRBJ2-6	.	.	TRBV5-6	TGTGCCAGCAGCCCCCGTAATGGGGCCAACGTCCTGACTTTC	CASSPRNGANVLTF
TRBJ2-7	.	.	TRBV11-3	TGTGCCAGCAGCTACGGAGGTGGACCTCCGTTTTTTGAGCAGTACTTC	CASSYGGGPPFFEQYF
TRBJ1-4	.	TRBD1	TRBV4-1	TGCGCCAGCAGCCGACGGGACAGGGTGGGAGAAAAACTGTTTTTT	CASSRRDRVGEKLFF
TRBJ2-1	.	TRBD2	TRBV7-2	TGTGCCAGCAGCCCTAGCGGGAGCCACAATGAGCAGTTCTTC	CASSPSGSHNEQFF
TRBJ2-2	.	TRBD1	TRBV5-1	TGCGCCAGCAGCTGGGGACAGGTCCAAACCGGGGAGCTGTTTTTT	CASSWGQVQTGELFF
TRBJ1-3	.	.	TRBV7-2	TGTGCCAGCAGCTTAGGGTTGATTAAGGGGTCTGGAAACACCATATATTTT	CASSLGLIKGSGNTIYF
TRBJ1-3	.	.	TRBV10-2	TGCGCCAGCAGTGTTGAGAGCTCTGGAAACACCATATATTTT	CASSVESSGNTIYF
TRBJ1-1	.	.	TRBV20-1	TGCAGTGCTAGTGAGTCTGGGAGCAGTGAAGCTTTCTTT	CSASESGSSEAFF
TRBJ2-1	.	TRBD2	TRBV2	TGTGCCAGCGGGTTGACTAGCGGGAGCGGCGATGAGCAGTTCTTC	CASGLTSGSGDEQFF
TRBJ2-2	.	.	TRBV14	TGTGCCAGCAGCCTCATCAGTGGCACCGGGGAGCTGTTTTTT	CASSLISGTGELFF
TRBJ1-4	.	TRBD1	TRBV2	TGTGCCAGCAGTCCCGCAGCGGGGACAGGGCCTGCAACTAATGAAAAACTGTTTTTT	CASSPAAGTGPATNEKLFF
TRBJ1-1	.	.	TRBV5-1	TGCGCCAGCAGCCGATTAGGGGTGTGGGACACTGAAGCTTTCTTT	CASSRLGVWDTEAFF
TRBJ2-2	.	TRBD1	TRBV5-1	TGCGCCAGCAGCTCCACGACAGGGGGCTCTGGCGGGGAGCTGTTTTTT	CASSSTTGGSGGELFF
TRBJ1-2	few	.	TRBV12-3/TRBV12-4	TGTGCCAGCAGTTCGAGGACTGTCTATGGCTACACCTTC	CASSSRTVYGYTF
TRBJ2-7	once	TRBD1	TRBV20-1	TGCAGTGCTAGTCGACAGGGTAACCCCACAGAGCAGTACTTC	CSASRQGNPTEQYF
TRBJ1-1	once	.	TRBV12-3/TRBV12-4	TGTGCCAGCAGGGCAGGCATGAACACTGAAGCTTTCTTT	CASRAGMNTEAFF
TRBJ2-1	.	TRBD2	TRBV11-3	TGTGCCAGCAGCTCCCCCCGACTAGCGGGAGGTACCTACAATGAGCAGTTCTTC	CASSSPRLAGGTYNEQFF
TRBJ2-3	.	.	TRBV21-1	TGTGCCAGCAGCAAATATCGCGGGGAGACAGATACGCAGTATTTT	CASSKYRGETDTQYF
TRBJ1-1	.	.	TRBV19	TGTGCCAGTAGTGTGGACAGAGGCACTGAAGCTTTCTTT	CASSVDRGTEAFF
TRBJ2-2	.	TRBD2	TRBV7-2	TGTGCCAGCAGCTTATACCGACTAGCGGGAGTCCGTACCGGGGAGCTGTTTTTT	CASSLYRLAGVRTGELFF
TRBJ2-7	few	.	TRBV11-3	TGTGCCAGCAGGTTCGGGGTTGCGTACGAGCAGTACTTC	CASRFGVAYEQYF
TRBJ2-2	.	.	TRBV5-5	TGTGCCAGCAGCTTGAGGCCAAGCGCTGCCGGGGAGCTGTTTTTT	CASSLRPSAAGELFF
TRBJ1-5	.	.	TRBV19	TGTGCCAGTACCGACGGGACAACCCTGAGCAATCAGCCCCAGCATTTT	CASTDGTTLSNQPQHF
TRBJ1-3	once	.	TRBV5-1	TGCGCCAGCACCCTTACTCTACAGGGTTCTGGAAACACCATATATTTT	CASTLTLQGSGNTIYF
TRBJ2-7	.	.	TRBV5-1	TGCGCCAGCAGCGACCTTATGGAGGGCTCCTACGAGCAGTACTTC	CASSDLMEGSYEQYF
TRBJ2-7	few	TRBD1	TRBV11-2	TGTGCCAGCAGCTTAGGAGGACAGGAGTTCTACGAGCAGTACTTC	CASSLGGQEFYEQYF
TRBJ2-5	.	.	TRBV10-1	TGCGCCAGCAGTGATGTTACAGGTCCCCAAGAGACCCAGTACTTC	CASSDVTGPQETQYF